Only a few counts were recorded for the clone carrying this TCR beta chain. What it binds is not known. This sample was taken from a study of CD8+ T cells in alopecia areata. Study-level background: Among treated patients, severity was scored by affected scalp area percentage. Study results and limitations: Higher clonality than in normal scalp was seen in lesional scalp, especially alopecia totalis/universalis.

RNA was isolated and reverse transcribed to cDNA, the sequencing template. Profiling relied on immunoSEQ multiplex PCR, and the TCRdb table lists in-frame clones only, not all of them. Of more than 90,000 clones listed, roughly three fifths are singletons. Sample treatment: oral pan-JAK inhibitor, 5-10 mg twice daily. Per germline, CDR1 SEHNR and CDR2 FQNEAQ (reference sequence). V lost 4 bases and J lost 1; bases outside the gene matches: 0. The length of the CDR3 is 14 residues. The chain combines TRBV7-9 with TRBJ2-3; 9 nucleotides align to TRBD2. The input for sequencing was CD8+ T cells sorted from blood, taken at week 4, from a patient treated with tofacitinib. This sequence was found in a human donor with alopecia areata. CDR3 sequence reads: CASSWTSGTDTQYF. CDR3 in DNA: TGTGCCAGCAGCTGGACTAGCGGCACAGATACGCAGTATTTT.